One and the same sample provided the 10 T cell receptor beta chains below, sequenced in a study of post-analysis software for immune sequencing data. For these TCRs, the target antigens are not known. The study's findings and limits: With TRBV5-6, TRBV5-1 and TRBV20-1 included, 5 or 6 TRBV segments were more frequent in patients than in controls.

Unique molecular identifiers featured in each of the TCR beta cDNA libraries. TCRdb re-called the PCR reads with MiXCR, one entry per CDR3 protein. The table has about 560,000 distinct CDR3 sequences, about 40% seen once; the top ten hold around 1.7%. Material for sequencing was blood. The receptor source for this set is a girl between 10 and 17 years old with multiple sclerosis.

This clonotype was seen a few times. This chain joins TRBV4-1 and TRBJ2-1; 9 positions match TRBD2. The CDR3 is 16 amino acids. V trimming: 5 bases; J trimming: 5 bases; junction bases outside the gene matches: 10. From germline, CDR1 is MGHRA and CDR2 YSYEKL. The CDR3 region has the DNA TGCGCCAGCAGCTCGAGGGGCGGGGGGGCGAACAATGAGCAGTTCTTC. The encoded protein is CASSSRGGGANNEQFF.

This clonotype came up once. A junction boundary mismatches the germline segment, possibly from a read error. The chain has TRBV28 and TRBJ2-1; 8 bases line up with TRBD2. This CDR3 contains 16 residues. Germline CDR1 and CDR2: MDHEN and SYDVKM. CDR3 DNA sequence: TGTGCCAGCAGGCCCGGGAGGGCCGTCTCCTACAATGAGCGGTTCTTC. Its translation is CASRPGRAVSYNERFF. Variable domain in full (rest from reference TRBV28 and TRBJ2-1): DVKVTQSSRYLVKRTGEKVFLECVQDMDHENMFWYRQDPGLGLRLIYFSYDVKMKEKGDIPEGYSVSREKKERFSLILESASTNQTSMYLCASRPGRAVSYNERFFGPGTRLTVL.

The chain links TRBV20-1 to TRBJ2-5; 8 nucleotides line up with TRBD1. Germline values: CDR1 DFQATT, CDR2 SNEGSKA (reference sequence). The V and J ends lost 5 bases and 2 bases, in that order; junction bases with no gene match: 7. The CDR3 covers 14 residues. CDR3 in DNA: TGCAGTGCTGGAACCTGGACAGGGCAAGAGACCCAGTACTTC. Amino acid sequence: CSAGTWTGQETQYF.

Of note for this clonotype: One end of the junction is discordant with germline, which a read error may explain. The chain joins TRBV2 to TRBJ1-6, with 7 bases identical to TRBD1. Germline V gives CDR1 SNHLY, CDR2 FYNNEI. The CDR3 covers 14 residues. CDR3 sequence: CAGREQGGISPLHF. CDR3 DNA: TGTGCCGGCAGGGAGCAGGGGGGTATTTCACCCCTCCACTTT.

The rearrangement uses TRBV4-1 and TRBJ2-4; D gene ambiguous. Between the trimmed V and J ends, which lost 0 bases and 4 bases, there was a span of 7 bases. This CDR3 region has 14 residues. Germline V gene lookup returns CDR1 MGHRA and CDR2 YSYEKL. The CDR3 spells CASSQDRWKNIQYF. CDR3 sequence (DNA): TGCGCCAGCAGCCAAGACAGGTGGAAAAACATTCAGTACTTC.

This clonotype appeared a few times. This may stem from a read error, because a much larger clone lies one nucleotide away. The V gene is TRBV20-1, the J gene TRBJ2-7, with 8 positions matching TRBD1. Germline V gene sequence: CDR1 DFQATT, CDR2 SNEGSKA (reference sequence). The CDR3 consists of 14 residues. With 5 bases clipped from V and 7 bases from J, the junction kept 13 bases outside the gene matches. The CDR3 region is CSAYPGTGKNEQYF. CDR3 DNA: TGCAGTGCTTACCCGGGGACAGGAAAAAATGAGCAGTACTTC.

In this sample, this clonotype turned up a few times. The chain recombines TRBV7-2 with TRBJ2-5; D unclear. The last part of the DNA fits TRBJ2-7 better; the J call may be wrong. This CDR3 region has 16 residues. Looked up from germline, CDR1 is SGHTA and CDR2 is FQGNSA. The CDR3 region is CASSSTDLKSPYEQYF. The CDR3 DNA sequence: TGTGCCAGCAGCTCCACGGATCTCAAGTCTCCCTACGAGCAGTACTTC.

In its sample, this clonotype was seen a few times. V and J are TRBV7-2 and TRBJ1-2; 7 bases map to TRBD1. The V gene's germline CDR1 is SGHTA and CDR2 FQGNSA. This CDR3 region has 19 residues. The ends lost 5 bases at V and 5 bases at J; junction bases unmatched: 23. CDR3 bases: TGTGCCAGCAGCCGTTTGGGCCCCGACAGGGCCGTCTCAGGGTATGGCTACACCTTC. Amino acid sequence: CASSRLGPDRAVSGYGYTF.

The sample holds a few counts of this clonotype. The junction does not match germline at one end; this may be a read error. This rearrangement joins TRBV5-1 to TRBJ2-1, with 12 positions matching TRBD1. Germline loops: CDR1 SGHRS, CDR2 YFSETQ. The CDR3 consists of 17 residues. CDR3: CASSSGTGGVTGDEQFF. The CDR3 DNA reads as TGCGCTAGCAGCTCGGGGACAGGGGGCGTCACGGGAGATGAGCAGTTCTTC.

The chain recombines TRBV5-1 with TRBJ2-3; 10 nucleotides align to TRBD2. Germline trimming cut 4 bases from V and 5 bases from J; bases unmatched to any gene: 13. The germline gives CDR1 SGHRS, CDR2 YFSETQ. The CDR3 extends over 17 amino acids. CDR3: CASSRVAGGEGGDTQYF. The CDR3 nucleotides are TGCGCCAGCAGCAGAGTAGCGGGAGGTGAAGGAGGAGATACGCAGTATTTT.